This TCR beta chain was identified during a study of T-cell reconstitution after alpha-beta-depleted transplantation in children. Construction of the TCRbeta library involved unique molecular identifiers. TCRdb passed the PCR reads through MiXCR, listing each CDR3 protein once. The sample has about 72,000 distinct CDR3 sequences, about 7.3% seen once. Many counts were recorded for this clonotype. This TCR was sampled from a human donor who donated a stem cell graft to a child with acute lymphoblastic leukemia. The material sequenced was PBMCs from the stem cell graft donor, taken from the stem cell graft.

In nucleotides, the CDR3 is TGTGCCAGCAGCCAAGGGGGCAGTACTAACTATGGCTACACCTTC. It specifies CASSQGGSTNYGYTF. The chain recombines TRBV4-2 with TRBJ1-2; TRBD1 is a possible D gene (5 bases). The germline V gene encodes CDR1 LGHNA and CDR2 YNFKEQ. This CDR3 comprises 15 residues. Trimming cost V 1 base and J 0 bases, with 9 bases left between them.